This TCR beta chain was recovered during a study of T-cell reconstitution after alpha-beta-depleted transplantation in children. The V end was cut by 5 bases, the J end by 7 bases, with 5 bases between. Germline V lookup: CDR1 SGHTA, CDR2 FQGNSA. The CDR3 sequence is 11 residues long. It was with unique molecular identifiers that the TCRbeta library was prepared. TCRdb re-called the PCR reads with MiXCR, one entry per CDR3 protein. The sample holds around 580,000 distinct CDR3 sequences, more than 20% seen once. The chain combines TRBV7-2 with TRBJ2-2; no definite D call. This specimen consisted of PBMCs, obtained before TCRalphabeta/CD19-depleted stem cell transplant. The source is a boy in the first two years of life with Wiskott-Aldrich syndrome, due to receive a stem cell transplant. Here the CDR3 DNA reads TGTGCCAGCAGCAGAAGCGGGGAGCTGTTTTTT. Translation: CASSRSGELFF.